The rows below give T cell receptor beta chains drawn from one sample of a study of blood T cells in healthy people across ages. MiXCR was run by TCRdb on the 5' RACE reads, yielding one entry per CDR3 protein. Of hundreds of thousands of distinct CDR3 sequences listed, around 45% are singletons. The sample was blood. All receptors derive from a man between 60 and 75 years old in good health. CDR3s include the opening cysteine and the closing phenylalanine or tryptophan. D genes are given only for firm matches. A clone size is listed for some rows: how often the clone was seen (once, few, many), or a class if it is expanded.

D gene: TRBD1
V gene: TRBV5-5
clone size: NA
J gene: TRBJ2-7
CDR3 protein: CASSHSMRDSYEQYF
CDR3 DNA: TGTGCCAGCAGCCACTCTATGAGGGACAGCTACGAGCAGTACTTC

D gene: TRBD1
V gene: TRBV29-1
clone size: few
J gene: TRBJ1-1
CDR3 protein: CSAGGQGDTEAFF
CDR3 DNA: TGCAGCGCTGGGGGACAGGGAGACACTGAAGCTTTCTTT

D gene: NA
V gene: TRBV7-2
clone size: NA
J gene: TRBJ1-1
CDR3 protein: CASSGGMGQANTEAFF
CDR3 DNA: TGTGCCAGCAGCGGCGGGATGGGTCAGGCTAACACTGAAGCTTTCTTT

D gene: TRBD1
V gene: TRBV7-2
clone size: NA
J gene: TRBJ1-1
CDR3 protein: CASSRTGGYTEAFF
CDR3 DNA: TGTGCCAGCAGCCGGACAGGGGGCTACACTGAAGCTTTCTTT

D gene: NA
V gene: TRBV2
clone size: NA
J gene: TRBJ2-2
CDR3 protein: CASNPAGTGELFF
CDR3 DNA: TGTGCCAGCAATCCTGCAGGGACCGGGGAGCTGTTTTTT

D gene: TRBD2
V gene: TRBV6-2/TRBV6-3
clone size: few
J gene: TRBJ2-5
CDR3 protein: CASSPSSRLAGGTGETQYF
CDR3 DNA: TGTGCCAGCAGCCCCTCTTCAAGACTAGCGGGGGGAACCGGAGAGACCCAGTACTTC

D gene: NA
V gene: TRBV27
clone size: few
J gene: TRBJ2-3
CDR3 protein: CASSRLRADTQYF
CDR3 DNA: TGTGCCAGCAGTAGGTTGAGGGCAGATACGCAGTATTTT

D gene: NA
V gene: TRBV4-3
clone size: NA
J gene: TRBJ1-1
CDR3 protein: CASSQAASVSEAFF
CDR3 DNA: TGCGCCAGCAGCCAAGCCGCGTCCGTATCTGAAGCTTTCTTT

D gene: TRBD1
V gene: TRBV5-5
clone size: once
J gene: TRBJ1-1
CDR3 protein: CASSRKDRATNLIPEAFF
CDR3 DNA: TGTGCCAGCAGTCGAAAAGACAGGGCGACTAATCTAATCCCTGAAGCTTTCTTT

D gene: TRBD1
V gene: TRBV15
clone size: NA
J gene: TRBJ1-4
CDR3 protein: CATSRDFTGTGNEKLFF
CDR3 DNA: TGTGCCACCAGCAGAGATTTTACCGGGACAGGGAATGAAAAACTGTTTTTT

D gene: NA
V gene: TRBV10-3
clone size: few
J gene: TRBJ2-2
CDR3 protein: CAISVRQTANTGELFF
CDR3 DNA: TGTGCCATCAGTGTCCGACAGACAGCGAACACCGGGGAGCTGTTTTTT

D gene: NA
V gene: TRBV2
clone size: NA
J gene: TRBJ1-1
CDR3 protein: CASRQGLDGTEAFF
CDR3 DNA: TGTGCCAGCAGGCAGGGATTGGACGGCACTGAAGCTTTCTTT

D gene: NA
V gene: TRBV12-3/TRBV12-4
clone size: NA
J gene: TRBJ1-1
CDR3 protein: CASSLGPTGNTEAFF
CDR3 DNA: TGTGCCAGCAGTTTGGGCCCGACAGGGAACACTGAAGCTTTCTTT

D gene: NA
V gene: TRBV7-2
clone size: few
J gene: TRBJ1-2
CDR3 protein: CASSPLAGGGYTF
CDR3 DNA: TGTGCCAGCAGCCCGCTTGCCGGAGGTGGCTACACCTTC

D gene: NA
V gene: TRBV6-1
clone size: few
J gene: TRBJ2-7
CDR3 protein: CASSEVVGSYEQYF
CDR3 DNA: TGTGCCAGCAGTGAAGTGGTCGGGTCATACGAGCAGTACTTC

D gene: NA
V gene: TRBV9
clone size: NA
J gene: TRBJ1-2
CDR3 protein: CASSVEGQNYGYTF
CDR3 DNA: TGTGCCAGCAGCGTAGAGGGGCAGAACTATGGCTACACCTTC

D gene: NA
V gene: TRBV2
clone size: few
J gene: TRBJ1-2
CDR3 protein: CASSPAGGYTF
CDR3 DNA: TGTGCCAGCAGCCCGGCCGGGGGCTACACCTTC

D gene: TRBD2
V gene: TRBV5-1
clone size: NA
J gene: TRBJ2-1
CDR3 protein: CASSLGSGDNEQFF
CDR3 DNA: TGCGCCAGCAGCTTGGGTAGCGGGGATAATGAGCAGTTCTTC

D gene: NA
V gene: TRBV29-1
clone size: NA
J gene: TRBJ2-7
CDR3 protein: CSVQKSYFEQYF
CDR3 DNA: TGCAGCGTACAGAAATCCTATTTCGAGCAGTACTTC

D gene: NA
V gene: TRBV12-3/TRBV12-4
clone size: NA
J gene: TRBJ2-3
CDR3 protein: CASRKQGPLTDTQYF
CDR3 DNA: TGTGCCAGCAGAAAACAGGGCCCCCTCACAGATACGCAGTATTTT

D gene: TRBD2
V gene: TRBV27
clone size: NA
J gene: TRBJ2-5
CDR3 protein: CASRAIAGGPQETQYF
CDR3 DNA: TGTGCCAGCAGAGCCATAGCGGGGGGGCCCCAAGAGACCCAGTACTTC

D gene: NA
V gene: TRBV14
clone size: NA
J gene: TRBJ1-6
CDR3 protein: CASSQGFTLNSPLHF
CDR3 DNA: TGTGCCAGCAGCCAAGGATTTACATTGAATTCACCCCTCCACTTT

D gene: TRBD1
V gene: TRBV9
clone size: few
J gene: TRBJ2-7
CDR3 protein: CASSLQGSSSHEQYF
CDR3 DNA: TGTGCCAGCAGCTTACAGGGGTCATCTTCCCACGAGCAGTACTTC

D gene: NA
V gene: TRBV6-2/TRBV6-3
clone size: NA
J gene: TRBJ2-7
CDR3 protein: CASTLEGFGRQYF
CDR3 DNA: TGTGCCAGCACCCTCGAAGGTTTCGGGCGGCAGTACTTC

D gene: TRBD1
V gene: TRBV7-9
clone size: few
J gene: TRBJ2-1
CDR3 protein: CASSLLDRGYNEQFF
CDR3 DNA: TGTGCCAGCAGCTTACTGGACAGGGGCTACAATGAGCAGTTCTTC

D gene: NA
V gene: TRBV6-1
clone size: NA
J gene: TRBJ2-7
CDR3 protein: CASSEGSGMPLYEQYF
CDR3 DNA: TGTGCCAGCAGTGAAGGCTCGGGAATGCCTCTCTACGAGCAGTACTTC

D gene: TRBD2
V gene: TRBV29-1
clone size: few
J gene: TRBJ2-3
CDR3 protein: CSPVVVGQAGGVSSTDTQYF
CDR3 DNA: TGCAGCCCTGTTGTCGTCGGCCAAGCGGGGGGCGTATCTAGCACAGATACGCAGTATTTT

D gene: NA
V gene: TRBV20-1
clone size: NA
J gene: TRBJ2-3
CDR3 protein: CSARGLLQAGHTDTQYF
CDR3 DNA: TGCAGTGCTAGAGGCCTCCTCCAGGCGGGCCACACAGATACGCAGTATTTT

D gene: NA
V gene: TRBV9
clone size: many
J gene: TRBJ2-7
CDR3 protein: CASSVQGGPYEQYF
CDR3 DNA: TGTGCCAGCAGCGTACAGGGGGGACCCTACGAGCAGTACTTC

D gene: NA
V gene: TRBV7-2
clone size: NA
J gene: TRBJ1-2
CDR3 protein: CASSPTGGHSGYTF
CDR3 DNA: TGTGCCAGCAGCCCAACGGGGGGGCATAGTGGCTACACCTTC

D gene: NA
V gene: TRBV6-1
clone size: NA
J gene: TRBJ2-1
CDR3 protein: CASSEPGTVGNEQFF
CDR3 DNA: TGTGCCAGCAGTGAACCTGGGACCGTTGGGAATGAGCAGTTCTTC

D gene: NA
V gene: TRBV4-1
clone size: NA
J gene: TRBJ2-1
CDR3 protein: CASSHRGGLDEQFF
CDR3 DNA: TGCGCCAGCAGCCACCGAGGGGGGCTCGATGAGCAGTTCTTC

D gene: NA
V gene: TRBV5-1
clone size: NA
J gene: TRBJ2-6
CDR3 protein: CASRFTVSGANVLTF
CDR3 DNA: TGCGCCAGCAGATTTACGGTCTCTGGGGCCAACGTCCTGACTTTC

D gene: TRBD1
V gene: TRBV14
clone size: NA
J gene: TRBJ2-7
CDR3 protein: CASSQETGASYEQYF
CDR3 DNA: TGTGCCAGCAGCCAAGAGACAGGGGCATCCTACGAGCAGTACTTC

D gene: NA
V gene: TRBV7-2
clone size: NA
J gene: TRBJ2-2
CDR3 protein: CASSLVTSGELFF
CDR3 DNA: TGTGCCAGCAGCTTAGTGACCTCCGGGGAGCTGTTTTTT

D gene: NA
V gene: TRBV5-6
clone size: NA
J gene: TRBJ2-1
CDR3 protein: CASSPPGAPHEQFF
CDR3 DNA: TGTGCCAGCAGCCCACCCGGGGCTCCCCATGAGCAGTTCTTC

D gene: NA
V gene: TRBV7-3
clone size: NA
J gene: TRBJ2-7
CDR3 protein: CASSLYEGPPSEQYF
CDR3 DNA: TGTGCCAGCAGCTTATATGAGGGGCCCCCTTCGGAGCAGTACTTC

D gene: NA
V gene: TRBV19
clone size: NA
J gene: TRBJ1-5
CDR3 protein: CASSTRLYQPQHF
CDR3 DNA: TGTGCCAGTAGTACCCGACTTTATCAGCCCCAGCATTTT

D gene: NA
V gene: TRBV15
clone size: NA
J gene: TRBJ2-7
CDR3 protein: CATSRAAGPNEQYF
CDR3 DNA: TGTGCCACCAGCAGAGCGGCAGGTCCAAATGAGCAGTACTTC

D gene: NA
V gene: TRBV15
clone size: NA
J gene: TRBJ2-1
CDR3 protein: CATSTLRDAGNEQFF
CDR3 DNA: TGTGCCACCAGCACGCTCAGGGACGCAGGCAATGAGCAGTTCTTC

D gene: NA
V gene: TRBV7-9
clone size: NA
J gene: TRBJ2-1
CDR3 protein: CASSLADPWAVSYNEQFF
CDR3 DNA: TGTGCCAGCAGCTTAGCCGACCCCTGGGCGGTATCCTACAATGAGCAGTTCTTC